This T cell receptor (beta chain) was observed in a study of T cell responses to AZD1222 COVID-19 vaccine. Study-level findings and limits: Two AZD1222 doses significantly raised spike-specific TCR breadth and depth over controls. Repertoire samples came only from after the peak T cell response.

Measured with immunoSEQ multiplex PCR; TCRdb has only the in-frame clones, and not every one. This table holds about 130,000 clones, around 90% found once. On this clone: Its target is unknown.

This TCR came from an adult who received the AZD1222 COVID-19 vaccine. The sequenced sample was peripheral blood, obtained 28 days after the second AZD1222 dose.

The CDR3 DNA sequence: TGTGCCAGCAGCGTAGGGGGACTCATCACCGGGGAGCTGTTTTTT. This encodes CASSVGGLITGELFF. The rearrangement joins TRBV9 to TRBJ2-2, with a tentative D call TRBD2 (6 bases). From germline, CDR1 is SGDLS and CDR2 YYNGEE. The CDR3 is 15 residues long. V shed 0 bases and J shed 4 bases, with 10 bases lying between them.